Shown below are 3 T cell receptor beta chains from a single sample sequenced in a study of tumor-infiltrating lymphocytes in oesophageal squamous cell carcinoma. MiXCR was run by TCRdb on the PCR reads, yielding one entry per CDR3 protein. The repertoire holds 20,000 to 25,000 distinct CDR3 sequences, approximately 34% seen once, with roughly 19% in the top ten. Source material: esophageal tumor tissue. All receptors come from a female donor with esophageal squamous cell carcinoma.

This clonotype was seen at least ten times. This chain joins TRBV6-2 or TRBV6-3 and TRBJ2-7; TRBD2 matches at 9 bases. Per the germline V gene, CDR1 is MNHEY and CDR2 is SVGEGT. J gave up 2 bases and V 2 bases, and 10 bases lay outside the gene matches. The CDR3 has 17 residues. CDR3 in DNA: TGTGCCAGCAGTTACCGCGGGGGCGGGAGGGTCACCTACGAGCAGTACTTC. Its translation is CASSYRGGGRVTYEQYF.

CDR3 region: CSASHLDRDRVHEQYF. DNA of the CDR3: TGCAGTGCTAGCCACCTGGACCGGGACAGGGTCCACGAGCAGTACTTC. The rearrangement joins TRBV20-1 to TRBJ2-7; 9 nucleotides match TRBD1. Germline V gene data show CDR1 as DFQATT and CDR2 as SNEGSKA (reference sequence). The CDR3 is made up of 16 amino acids. With 3 bases clipped from V and 5 bases from J, the junction kept 14 bases outside the gene matches.

This clonotype was observed at least ten times. The chain combines TRBV19 with TRBJ1-2, with D unresolved. Germline loops: CDR1 LNHDA, CDR2 SQIVND (reference sequence). V was shortened by 4 bases and J by 5 bases, with 11 bases between the two germline ends. The CDR3 contains 13 residues. Here the CDR3 DNA reads TGTGCCAGTAGTAGGAACAGAATTTATGGCTACACCTTC. It codes for CASSRNRIYGYTF.